Given below is one TCR beta chain in context. Its antigen target is currently unknown. The input lacks base qualities; no much larger clone sits a single base away. The V and J ends are trimmed by 6 bases and 0 bases, leaving 11 bases between them. CDR1 and CDR2, looked up from the germline V gene, are SQVTM and ANQGSEA. The cysteine opens and the phenylalanine closes a CDR3 of 13 amino acids. Only the CDR3 region is kept as DNA, spanning 39 bases read in frame from base 1. Genomic DNA was isolated from the sorted cells so that the TCRbeta CDR3 region could be sequenced. The immunoSEQ Assay was used to sequence the TCRbeta CDR3 regions. TCRdb obtained this table from immuneACCESS and retained in-frame rearrangements with V and J assigned. These tables miss some clones; where compared with another copy, unresolved V genes account for less than half of the shortfall, and the remainder is unexplained. The sample table contains approximately 51,000 clones; only one count was recorded for 65% to 85% of them. In total, the top ten clones hold around 2% of the sample.

This sample was included in a study of OX40 agonist ivuxolimab in advanced cancers. The study in broad terms: Ivuxolimab was an agonistic, fully human IgG2 monoclonal antibody directed against OX40 (CD134), a costimulatory receptor. Partial responses occurred in three dose-escalation patients, of whom one had hepatocellular carcinoma and two had cutaneous melanoma. Of the approximately 50 patients in dose escalation, 19 had hepatocellular carcinoma, some 15 had melanoma, 9 had renal cell carcinoma and 9 had head and neck cancer. Peripheral TCRbeta sequencing was intended to test whether TCR sequence diversity was altered and clonal T-cell expansion was caused by ivuxolimab. Patients were allowed to have had prior anti-PD-1, anti-PD-L1 or anti-CTLA-4 therapy, and approximately 40% of the dose-escalation patients had previously received checkpoint inhibitors. The paper covers the monotherapy dose-escalation part of the phase I ivuxolimab trial, which included N of about 56 patients. The dose-escalation cohort was roughly 80% male with a mean age of approximately 60 years, ranging from roughly 23 to 80. Intravenous ivuxolimab was administered to patients every 2 weeks at six dose levels: 0.01, 0.1, 0.3, 1.5, 3 and 10 mg/kg. Beyond this particular receptor, the publication reports: On average, CD8+ T cells showed more expanded clones than CD4+ T cells after ivuxolimab. Low levels of normalized T-cell clonal expansion were also shown by some nonresponding patients. Which antigens the clonally expanded peripheral T cells were specific for was not determined. In the 0.1-3.0 mg/kg groups, partial responders were among the patients with the lowest normalized peripheral clonal expansion, particularly in CD8+ T cells. At doses from 0.1 to 3.0 mg/kg, clonal expansion was seen in both CD4+ and CD8+ blood T cells between baseline and week 6.

Patients with a history of autoimmune disease or receiving systemic immunosuppression were excluded from the trial. Peripheral blood for TCR sequencing was collected from all dose cohorts at baseline, on cycle 4 day 1, and on cycle 7 day 1. The samples were drawn from a first-in-human, open-label, multicenter phase I dose-escalation trial of ivuxolimab. Adults with locally advanced or metastatic melanoma, renal cell, hepatocellular, or head and neck squamous cell carcinoma were enrolled in the trial. Before TCR sequencing, CD4+ T cells and CD8+ T cells were sorted from peripheral blood as separate populations.

The rearranged chain carries TRBV29-1 and TRBJ1-1; possibly the D gene is TRBD1, per 5 matching bases. This sample comprised CD4+ or CD8+ T cells sorted from blood, obtained in a trial of the OX40 agonist ivuxolimab. This TCR was sampled from an adult with an advanced solid tumor such as melanoma, head and neck, liver or kidney cancer. The CDR3 here reads CSVLRGLNTEAFF. The DNA reads TGCAGCGTGTTACGGGGCCTGAACACTGAAGCTTTCTTT.